These T cell receptor beta chains were read from a single sample in a study of human T cells and chemical hapten exposure. MiXCR, applied by TCRdb to the RACE reads, yields one record per CDR3 protein. Altogether roughly 92,000 distinct CDR3 sequences are present, 10% to 12% being singletons, with the ten largest covering 3.2%. Sequencing was performed on whole blood, taken in connection with sensitization to the hapten diphenylcyclopropenone (DPC). The receptors derive from a woman aged 40 to 55 with alopecia areata. Some clones in this sample may be carry-over from other donors' samples. CDR3s include the opening cysteine and the closing phenylalanine or tryptophan. A D gene is named only where the DNA matches it firmly. Rows may omit the clone size; those that give it use once, few, many or a size class.

size	V	length	J	D	DNA	CDR3
few	TRBV9	16	TRBJ2-2	.	TGTGCCAGCAGCGTAGTGCGGTTCGCGAACACCGGGGAGCTGTTTTTT	CASSVVRFANTGELFF
many	TRBV7-2	14	TRBJ2-7	.	TGTGCCAGCAGCTTTCCGGGACCCCCCTACGAGCAGTACTTC	CASSFPGPPYEQYF
few	TRBV3-2	14	TRBJ1-2	.	TGTGCCAGCAGCCAAGGATCAGGGAACTATGGCTACACCTTC	CASSQGSGNYGYTF
few	TRBV4-3	14	TRBJ2-3	.	TGCGCCAGCAGCCAAGGCCTTTACACAGATACGCAGTATTTT	CASSQGLYTDTQYF
.	TRBV20-1	14	TRBJ2-7	.	TGCAGTGCTCCGGTGCCCGGGGGCTCCTACGAGCAGTACTTC	CSAPVPGGSYEQYF
.	TRBV7-2	15	TRBJ2-1	.	TGTGCCAGCAGCCCCCGCGGCCCGACAATGAATGAGCAGTTCTTC	CASSPRGPTMNEQFF
.	TRBV12-5	15	TRBJ2-1	.	TGTGCTAGTGTTCTGGGACTCGGACAGTACAATGAGCAGTTCTTC	CASVLGLGQYNEQFF
.	TRBV7-9	17	TRBJ1-5	TRBD1	TGTGCCAGCAGCCTGGACAGGGGCACGGGGGGCAATCAGCCCCAGCATTTT	CASSLDRGTGGNQPQHF
.	TRBV29-1	14	TRBJ2-3	TRBD1	TGCAGCGCCGGGGACAGACCATACACAGATACGCAGTATTTT	CSAGDRPYTDTQYF
few	TRBV24-1	15	TRBJ2-3	TRBD1	TGTGCCACCAGTGACCGGGGACAGTTCACAGATACGCAGTATTTT	CATSDRGQFTDTQYF
few	TRBV10-1	13	TRBJ1-1	.	TGCGCCAGCACCCCGAATTGGAACACTGAAGCTTTCTTT	CASTPNWNTEAFF
many	TRBV7-9	15	TRBJ1-1	.	TGTGCCAGCAGCATAGGGGACCGTAAGAACACTGAAGCTTTCTTT	CASSIGDRKNTEAFF
many	TRBV28	15	TRBJ2-1	TRBD1	TGTGCCAGCAGGCTAACAGGGGCTCCTTACAATGAGCAGTTCTTC	CASRLTGAPYNEQFF
.	TRBV6-6	16	TRBJ1-5	TRBD1	TGTGCCAGCAGTTACATCGGGACAGTTCACAATCAGCCCCAGCATTTT	CASSYIGTVHNQPQHF
many	TRBV5-4	19	TRBJ2-3	.	TGTGCCAGCAGCCTGGACAGGGGCCCCCCTAGCGGGAAAACAGATACGCAGTATTTT	CASSLDRGPPSGKTDTQYF
many	TRBV2	13	TRBJ1-6	TRBD1	TGTGCCAGCAGGGACAGGGCAAATTCACCCCTCCACTTT	CASRDRANSPLHF
few	TRBV5-5	12	TRBJ1-5	.	TGTGCCAGCAGCTTGGACCCGGGGGCCCAGCATTTT	CASSLDPGAQHF
.	TRBV6-2/TRBV6-3	19	TRBJ2-7	TRBD2	TGTGCCAGCAGTTTCCCCACTAGCGACCTACGAGCAGGAAATCTAGAGCAGTACTTC	CASSFPTSDLRAGNLEQYF